A selection of T cell receptor beta chains follows, all from one sample in a study of T cells in Graves' hyperthyroidism and ophthalmopathy. TCRdb fed the multiplex PCR reads into MiXCR, producing one record per CDR3 protein. The sample yields around 660,000 distinct CDR3 sequences, approximately 42% seen once. The sequenced sample consisted of peripheral blood or thyroid tissue (not recorded which). The receptor set was obtained from an adult man with Graves' disease, either hyperthyroidism or ophthalmopathy (not recorded which). CDR3s include the opening cysteine and the closing phenylalanine or tryptophan. Clone size appears in some rows only: once, few, many, or a class for an expanded clone.

-,TRBV10-2,TRBJ2-5,CASSESPGLQETQYF
-,TRBV29-1,TRBJ1-6,CSVGGYNSPLHF
-,TRBV13,TRBJ2-7,CASSLGGRAEYEQYF
once,TRBV3-1,TRBJ1-2,CATRQSNYGYTF
-,TRBV29-1,TRBJ1-1,CSVKKSGDYTEAFF
-,TRBV29-1,TRBJ1-4,CSVEDHGDEKLFF
-,TRBV7-9,TRBJ1-1,CASSPFAGELHTEAFF
-,TRBV4-2,TRBJ1-2,CASSQGGQGGSYGYTF
-,TRBV10-1,TRBJ1-5,CASSEGRLGGSQPQHF
-,TRBV4-2,TRBJ1-1,CASSPPGTGYEAFF
-,TRBV5-1,TRBJ1-1,CASSSWEATEAFF
-,TRBV4-1,TRBJ2-7,CASSQERGRAVYEQYF
many,TRBV15,TRBJ2-2,CATSVLAGGPFGELFF
-,TRBV12-3/TRBV12-4,TRBJ2-5,CASSSYRSRETQYF
-,TRBV5-6,TRBJ1-2,CASSLLASEEGYTF
many,TRBV14,TRBJ2-7,CASSLGQGRNEQYF
many,TRBV19,TRBJ1-2,CASEGRTGGYGYTF
many,TRBV10-3,TRBJ1-2,CAIRGDSHGYGYTF
-,TRBV24-1,TRBJ2-5,CATTDRVRPETQYF
-,TRBV19,TRBJ2-7,CAWSRSGGAYEQYF
-,TRBV6-1,TRBJ1-1,CASRRDSQAFF
few,TRBV7-9,TRBJ2-7,CASSLGPWGNGGTYEQYF
few,TRBV20-1,TRBJ1-6,CSVRVGAYNSPLHF
many,TRBV7-9,TRBJ1-1,CASSSGQGDTEAFF
once,TRBV10-3,TRBJ1-6,CAIGDRDTNSPLHF
-,TRBV11-2,-,CASSLVPTGAGETQYF
few,TRBV2,TRBJ1-1,CASRKGGTEAFF
few,TRBV2,TRBJ1-1,CASRGTVHSNTEAFF
-,TRBV11-1,TRBJ2-7,CASSPAGGGYYEQYF
-,TRBV9,TRBJ1-1,CASSPSLLRGWNTEAFF
-,TRBV3-1,TRBJ1-6,CASSQGVESPLHF
few,TRBV20-1,TRBJ1-1,CSAVDRMNTEAFF
few,TRBV7-8,TRBJ2-7,CASSLGRGGPYEQYF
few,TRBV2,TRBJ1-1,CASTGLRGPGMNTEAFF
few,TRBV3-1,TRBJ1-2,CASSPGTGRYGYTF
-,TRBV7-2,TRBJ1-4,CASSKATGATNEKLFF
many,TRBV7-9,TRBJ1-2,CASSFSGNYGYTF
-,TRBV2,TRBJ1-2,CASRGQGVGYTF
-,TRBV7-9,TRBJ2-6,CASSPRTSGGANVLTF
-,TRBV2,TRBJ2-5,CAISGGTGEETQYF
many,TRBV12-3/TRBV12-4,TRBJ1-5,CASRQGSQPQHF
few,TRBV20-1,TRBJ2-7,CSAVGGTSYEQYF
-,TRBV9,TRBJ2-6,CASSAYSGANVLTF
few,TRBV7-9,TRBJ1-2,CASSLVLGGDGYTF
-,TRBV10-2,TRBJ2-3,CASRLAGGTDTQYF
-,TRBV30,TRBJ1-1,CAWSALGTGGQAFF
-,TRBV7-9,TRBJ2-5,CASSLGTTRVETQYF
-,TRBV20-1,TRBJ2-7,CSARDSTGQTYEQYF
-,TRBV11-2,TRBJ2-2,CASSLVWANTGELFF
once,TRBV24-1,TRBJ2-7,CATSDPIGGGYEQYF
-,TRBV7-9,TRBJ2-5,CASSPPPGRHQETQYF
many,TRBV6-5,TRBJ1-5,CASSYGRNQPQHF
-,TRBV9,TRBJ2-5,CASSQDRPLGSQETQYF
-,TRBV24-1,TRBJ2-2,CATITGTKNTGELFF
-,TRBV29-1,TRBJ1-5,CSVGGGRHF
-,TRBV5-1,TRBJ2-2,CASSLAVGGTGKLFF
-,TRBV20-1,TRBJ1-3,CSARGDTIYF